These 14 T cell receptor beta chains share one sample of origin, sequenced in a study of blood T cells in healthy people across ages. A sample-barcoded 5' primer and a J-beta primer mix were used in a second PCR of roughly 7 to 11 cycles. MiXCR was run by TCRdb on the 5' RACE reads, yielding one entry per CDR3 protein. The sample records about 1.7 million distinct CDR3 sequences, 28% being singletons. The sample was blood. The receptor source for this set is a woman aged 30 to 39 in good health.

This clonotype was detected many times. This sequence joins TRBV18 and TRBJ2-1; the D gene is possibly TRBD1 (5 bases). The CDR3 is made up of 14 amino acids. The V end was cut by 3 bases, the J end by 7 bases, with 13 bases between. Germline V gives CDR1 KGHSH, CDR2 LQKENI. CDR3 sequence reads: CASSPSFRGNEQFF. The DNA for the CDR3 is TGTGCCAGCTCACCCTCATTTAGGGGTAATGAGCAGTTCTTC.

For this clonotype: Compared with germline, one end of the junction differs, possibly owing to a read error. CDR3 coding DNA: TGCGCCAGCAGCCAAGCTAGCGGGGGGCACCGGGAGCGGTTTTTT. As protein: CASSQASGGHRERFF. V and J are TRBV4-3 and TRBJ2-2, with 11 bases identical to TRBD2. This CDR3 comprises 15 residues. The germline CDR1 and CDR2 sequences are LGHNA and YSLEER.

V is TRBV20-1 and J is TRBJ1-2, with unresolved D. The CDR3 sequence is 15 residues long. In germline, CDR1 is DFQATT, CDR2 SNEGSKA (reference sequence). Between the trimmed V and J ends, which lost 5 bases and 7 bases, there was a span of 23 bases. CDR3 DNA: TGCAGTGCTCATACCACGAACGGAGGGATAGGTGGCTACACCTTC. Protein product: CSAHTTNGGIGGYTF.

The sample holds a few counts of this clonotype. A much larger clone differs by one base, so this may be a read error. The chain employs TRBV4-3 and TRBJ2-7; D assignment may be TRBD1 or TRBD2 (6 bases each). The CDR3 covers 16 residues. Germline V CDR1 and CDR2: LGHNA, YSLEER. Trimming took off 0 bases at V and 3 bases at J, with 15 bases between the two ends. CDR3 DNA sequence: TGCGCCAGCAGCCAAGATGCAGTGGGGGGCCGCTACGAGCAGTACTTC. Protein: CASSQDAVGGRYEQYF.

This rearrangement joins TRBV27 to TRBJ2-3; possibly TRBD1 or TRBD2 for D (7 bases each). This CDR3 spans 15 amino acids. Germline CDR1 is MNHEY and CDR2 is SMNVEV (reference sequence). The V end lost 3 bases, the J end lost 7 bases, and 17 bases lay between the germline ends. The CDR3 here is CASSFGQGGSYTQYF. In DNA, the CDR3 is TGTGCCAGCAGTTTTGGCCAGGGGGGGTCCTATACGCAGTATTTT.

This clonotype was seen a handful of times. The chain carries TRBV12-3 or TRBV12-4 and TRBJ2-5, with D possibly TRBD1 on 6 matching bases. V shed 5 bases and J shed 4 bases, with 17 bases lying between them. CDR3 length equals 15 residues. The CDR3 protein is CASSTPDSKGETQYF. DNA for the CDR3: TGTGCCAGCAGTACGCCGGACAGCAAGGGAGAGACCCAGTACTTC.

The chain links TRBV14 to TRBJ2-7; 11 positions agree with TRBD2. The CDR3 has 15 residues. Germline CDR1 and CDR2: SGHDN and FVKESK. Germline trimming cut 4 bases from V and 7 bases from J; bases unmatched to any gene: 9. CDR3 region: CASSPIAGGTLEQYF. The CDR3 DNA sequence: TGTGCCAGCAGCCCCATAGCGGGGGGGACCCTGGAGCAGTACTTC.

As concerns this clonotype: A much bigger clone sits one base away, suggesting this may be a read error. The final CDR3 position lacks the conserved phenylalanine or tryptophan, pointing to a likely read error. The V call is TRBV11-2, the J call TRBJ2-5, with 7 positions matching TRBD1. J lost 2 bases, V lost 1 base, and 4 bases had no gene match. Germline-derived CDR1 and CDR2 are SGHAT and FQNNGV. The CDR3 length is 15 residues. The CDR3 region is CASSLGQGIQETQYS. The DNA for the CDR3 is TGTGCCAGCAGCTTAGGACAGGGTATTCAAGAGACCCAGTACTCC.

There are a few counts of this clonotype. This chain joins TRBV10-2 and TRBJ2-5; TRBD1 agrees at 8 bases. Germline V gene lookup returns CDR1 WSHSY and CDR2 SAAADI. J lost 5 bases, V lost 6 bases, and 8 bases had no gene match. This CDR3 spans 14 amino acids. CDR3 nucleotide sequence: TGCGCCAGCAGGGAGGCGACAGGGGCCGAGACCCAGTACTTC. Its protein product is CASREATGAETQYF.

There are a few counts of this clonotype. The CDR3: CASSLTGGLSGYTF. CDR3 sequence (DNA): TGTGCCAGCAGTCTCACGGGGGGGCTAAGTGGCTACACCTTC. The chain joins TRBV28 to TRBJ1-2; a weak D match, TRBD1 (6 bases). This CDR3 spans 14 amino acids. In germline, CDR1 is MDHEN, CDR2 SYDVKM. Trimming took off 5 bases at V and 7 bases at J, with 17 bases between the two ends.

This clonotype appeared many times. This chain uses TRBV5-1 with TRBJ1-2; 8 bases fit TRBD1. Losses at the gene ends were 3 bases for V and 3 bases for J; bases not matched to a gene: 4. Germline-derived CDR1 and CDR2 are SGHRS and YFSETQ. The CDR3 spans 14 residues. CDR3 residues: CASSSGTGDYGYTF. Here the CDR3 DNA reads TGCGCCAGCAGCTCCGGGACAGGAGACTATGGCTACACCTTC.

In its sample, this clonotype was seen many times. The V gene is TRBV12-3 or TRBV12-4, the J gene TRBJ1-2; D not resolved. This CDR3 has 14 amino acids. Trimming took 1 base from V and 4 from J, leaving 10 bases between them. The CDR3 loop is CASSLGGRGYGYTF. The CDR3 DNA is TGTGCCAGCAGTTTAGGTGGTCGGGGCTATGGCTACACCTTC.

This clonotype was seen at least ten times. The J gene is TRBJ2-3, the V gene TRBV5-1; D unclear. This CDR3 spans 13 amino acids. The V and J ends lost 2 bases and 4 bases respectively, with 8 bases between them. The germline CDR1 and CDR2 sequences are SGHRS and YFSETQ. The CDR3 is CASSLAPADTQYF. CDR3 in DNA: TGCGCCAGCAGCTTAGCCCCCGCAGATACGCAGTATTTT.

This clonotype has more than one count but fewer than ten. The V and J genes are TRBV5-1 and TRBJ2-4, with 10 nucleotides matching TRBD2. Unmatched junction bases numbered 1, after V lost 2 bases and J lost 5 bases. Germline V lookup: CDR1 SGHRS, CDR2 YFSETQ. This CDR3 comprises 14 residues. Here the CDR3 DNA reads TGCGCCAGCAGCTTCGGGACTAGCGAAAACATTCAGTACTTC. As protein: CASSFGTSENIQYF.